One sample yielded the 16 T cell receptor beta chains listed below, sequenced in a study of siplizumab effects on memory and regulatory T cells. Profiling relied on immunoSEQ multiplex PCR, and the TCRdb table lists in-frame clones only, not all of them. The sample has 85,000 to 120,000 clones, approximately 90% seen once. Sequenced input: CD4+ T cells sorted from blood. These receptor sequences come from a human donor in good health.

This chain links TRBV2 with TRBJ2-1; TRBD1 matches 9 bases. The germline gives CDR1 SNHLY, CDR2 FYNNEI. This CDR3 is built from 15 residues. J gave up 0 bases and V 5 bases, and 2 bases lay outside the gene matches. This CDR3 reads CASSPTGGSYNEQFF. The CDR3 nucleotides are TGTGCCAGCAGTCCGACAGGGGGCTCCTACAATGAGCAGTTCTTC.

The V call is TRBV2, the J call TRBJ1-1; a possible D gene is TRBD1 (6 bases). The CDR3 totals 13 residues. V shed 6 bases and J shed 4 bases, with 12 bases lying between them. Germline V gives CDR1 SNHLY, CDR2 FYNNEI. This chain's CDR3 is CASRLTGSTEAFF. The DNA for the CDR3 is TGTGCCAGCAGATTGACAGGTTCCACTGAAGCTTTCTTT.

The CDR3 nucleotides read TGCGCCAGCACGATAGGGAGTGCTTTCACCGGGGAGCTGTTTTTT. It translates to CASTIGSAFTGELFF. The chain links TRBV5-1 to TRBJ2-2; possible D gene TRBD2, 5 bases. The V and J ends lost 6 bases and 4 bases respectively, with 16 bases between them. This CDR3 spans 15 amino acids. Looked up from germline, CDR1 is SGHRS and CDR2 is YFSETQ.

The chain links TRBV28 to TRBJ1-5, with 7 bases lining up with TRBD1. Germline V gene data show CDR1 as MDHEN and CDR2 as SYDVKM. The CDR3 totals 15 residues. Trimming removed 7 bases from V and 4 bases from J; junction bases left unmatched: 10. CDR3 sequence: CASTIGPGGNQPQHF. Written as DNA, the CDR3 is TGTGCCAGCACCATCGGGCCAGGGGGGAATCAGCCCCAGCATTTT.

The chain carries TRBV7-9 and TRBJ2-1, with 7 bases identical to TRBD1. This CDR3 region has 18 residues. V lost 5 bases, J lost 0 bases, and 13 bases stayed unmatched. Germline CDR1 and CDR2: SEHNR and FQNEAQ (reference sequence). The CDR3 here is CASSVLRQGLRSYNEQFF. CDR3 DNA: TGTGCCAGCAGCGTCCTGCGACAGGGATTACGCTCCTACAATGAGCAGTTCTTC.

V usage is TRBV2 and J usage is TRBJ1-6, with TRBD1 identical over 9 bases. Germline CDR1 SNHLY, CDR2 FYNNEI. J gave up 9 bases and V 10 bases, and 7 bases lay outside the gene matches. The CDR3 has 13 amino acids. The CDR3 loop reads CAKQGQGGSPLHF. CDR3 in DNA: TGTGCCAAGCAGGGACAGGGTGGTTCACCCCTCCACTTT.

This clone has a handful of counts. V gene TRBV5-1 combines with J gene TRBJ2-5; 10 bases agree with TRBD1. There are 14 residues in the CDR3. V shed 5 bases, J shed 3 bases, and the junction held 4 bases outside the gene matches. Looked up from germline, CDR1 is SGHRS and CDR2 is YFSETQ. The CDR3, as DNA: TGCGCCAGCAGGTTTGGGACAGGGGAAGAGACCCAGTACTTC. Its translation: CASRFGTGEETQYF.

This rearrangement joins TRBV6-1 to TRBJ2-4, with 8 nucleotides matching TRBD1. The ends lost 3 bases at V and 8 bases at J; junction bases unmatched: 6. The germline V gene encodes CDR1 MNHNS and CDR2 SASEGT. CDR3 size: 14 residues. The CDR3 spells CASSDRGRGDIQYF. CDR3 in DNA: TGTGCCAGCAGTGACAGGGGGCGCGGGGACATTCAGTACTTC.

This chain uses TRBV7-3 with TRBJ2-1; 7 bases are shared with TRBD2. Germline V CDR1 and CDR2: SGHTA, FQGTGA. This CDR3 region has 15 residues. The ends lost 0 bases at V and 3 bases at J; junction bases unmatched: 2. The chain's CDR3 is CASSLTPGGYNEQFF. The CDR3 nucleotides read TGTGCCAGCAGCTTAACGCCGGGGGGCTACAATGAGCAGTTCTTC.

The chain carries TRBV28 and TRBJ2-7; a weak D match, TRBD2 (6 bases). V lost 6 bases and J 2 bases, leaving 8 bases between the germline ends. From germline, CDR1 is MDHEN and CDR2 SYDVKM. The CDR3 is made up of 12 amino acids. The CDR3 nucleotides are TGTGCCAGCAGAGGCGGGACCTACGAGCAGTACTTC. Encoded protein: CASRGGTYEQYF.

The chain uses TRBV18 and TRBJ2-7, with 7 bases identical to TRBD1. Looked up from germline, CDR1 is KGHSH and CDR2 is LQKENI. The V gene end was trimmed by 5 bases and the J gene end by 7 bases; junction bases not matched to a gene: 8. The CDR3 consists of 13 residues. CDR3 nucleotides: TGTGCCAGCTCAATGACAGGGTCCGGGGAGCAGTACTTC. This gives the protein CASSMTGSGEQYF.

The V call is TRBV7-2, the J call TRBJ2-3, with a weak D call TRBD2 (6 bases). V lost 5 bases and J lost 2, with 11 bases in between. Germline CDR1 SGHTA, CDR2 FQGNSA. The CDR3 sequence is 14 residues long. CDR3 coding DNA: TGTGCCAGCAGCCAGGGACTCCCCACAGATACGCAGTATTTT. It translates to CASSQGLPTDTQYF.

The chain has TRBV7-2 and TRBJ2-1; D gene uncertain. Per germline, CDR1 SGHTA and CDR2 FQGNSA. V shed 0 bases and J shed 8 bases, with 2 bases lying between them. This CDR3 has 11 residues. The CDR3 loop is CASSLADEQFF. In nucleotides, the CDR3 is TGTGCCAGCAGCTTAGCTGATGAGCAGTTCTTC.

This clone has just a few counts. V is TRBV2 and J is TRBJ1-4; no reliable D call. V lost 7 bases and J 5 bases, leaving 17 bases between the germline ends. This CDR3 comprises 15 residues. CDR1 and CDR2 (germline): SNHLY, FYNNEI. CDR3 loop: CASTRNSRANEKLFF. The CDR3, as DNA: TGTGCCAGCACCCGAAATTCCCGGGCCAATGAAAAACTGTTTTTT.

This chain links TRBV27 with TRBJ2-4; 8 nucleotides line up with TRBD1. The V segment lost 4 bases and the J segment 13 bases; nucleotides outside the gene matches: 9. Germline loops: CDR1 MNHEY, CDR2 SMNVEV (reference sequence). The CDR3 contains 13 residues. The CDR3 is CASSSPTRGLQYF. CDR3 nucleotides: TGTGCCAGCAGTTCGCCGACCAGGGGGCTCCAGTACTTC.

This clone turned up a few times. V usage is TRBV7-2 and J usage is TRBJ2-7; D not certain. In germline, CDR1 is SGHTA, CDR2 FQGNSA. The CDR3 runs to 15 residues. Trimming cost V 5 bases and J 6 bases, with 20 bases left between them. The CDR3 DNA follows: TGTGCCAGCAGCCGAATGGCGGTGACGGTTGGCGAGCAGTACTTC. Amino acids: CASSRMAVTVGEQYF.